This T cell receptor beta chain was retrieved from a study of technical replicates of blood from a handful of donors. Trimming removed 10 bases from V and 7 bases from J; junction bases left unmatched: 11. Germline CDR1 reads LNHDA; CDR2 reads SQIVND (reference sequence). This CDR3 is built from 14 residues. The method was immunoSEQ multiplex PCR; TCRdb's version includes in-frame clones alone and lacks a portion of them. The table lists about 12,000 clones, about 90% of them singletons. In its sample, this clone was seen a few times. The sequence was obtained from a human donor in good health. The sample consisted of PBMCs. J is TRBJ2-2 and V is TRBV19; 8 bases map to TRBD1. Written as DNA, the CDR3 is TGTGCCACCACGAGGCAGGGGGCGAGCGGGGAGCTGTTTTTT. This encodes CATTRQGASGELFF. The full variable domain, with the rest looked up from reference TRBV19 and TRBJ2-2, is DGGITQSPKYLFRKEGQNVTLSCEQNLNHDAMYWYRQDPGQGLRLIYYSQIVNDFQKGDIAEGYSVSREKKESFPLTVTSAQKNPTAFYLCATTRQGASGELFFGEGSRLTVL.